This T cell receptor beta chain was sequenced for a study of T cell responses to AZD1222 COVID-19 vaccine. General study findings and limits: Donors skewed white British and female; clonal diversity was possibly underestimated. Spike-specific TCR breadth and depth both grew after two AZD1222 doses.

Clones were sequenced by immunoSEQ multiplex PCR, and TCRdb holds only the in-frame ones, with some missing. Seen here are 120,000 or so clones, roughly 89% observed once, and the top ten hold around 10%. Germline lookup yields CDR1 SGHTA and CDR2 FQGNSA. CDR3 size: 13 residues. V lost 5 bases and J lost 9, with 14 bases in between. Of note for this clone: Its antigen is unidentified.

The origin of this receptor is an adult in good health. The sequences come from peripheral blood, collected on day 0 of MenACWY control vaccination. This chain connects TRBV7-2 to TRBJ2-1, with D perhaps matching TRBD1 (5 bases). The CDR3 region has the DNA TGTGCCAGCAGCACACACAGGTTCATTGAGCAGTTCTTC. It specifies CASSTHRFIEQFF.